What follows are 28 T cell receptor beta chains derived from one specimen sequenced in a study of blood T cell repertoires in COVID-19. The assay was immunoSEQ multiplex PCR, and TCRdb's table has in-frame clones only and misses some. Of 200,000 to 250,000 clones in the sample, about nine tenths are singletons; the top ten hold over 3%. The sequenced sample was PBMCs or T cells enriched from blood (not recorded which). The source is a woman between 50 and 59 years old in a cohort exposed to, infected with or recovered from COVID-19 (not recorded which).

V usage is TRBV28 and J usage is TRBJ2-7; D is possibly TRBD2 (6 bases). Germline V gene lookup returns CDR1 MDHEN and CDR2 SYDVKM. The CDR3 has 14 amino acids. Trimming removed 6 bases from V and 5 bases from J, with 17 bases in between. This CDR3 reads CASSRGSRINEQYF. The CDR3 nucleotides read TGTGCCAGCAGCCGGGGGAGCAGGATCAACGAGCAGTACTTC.

V usage is TRBV7-2 and J usage is TRBJ1-1; D uncertain. CDR1 is SGHTA and CDR2 is FQGNSA in the germline V gene. The ends were cut back, 5 bases at V and 3 bases at J, with 10 bases in the middle. There are 13 residues in the CDR3. The CDR3 loop is CASSDYDYTEAFF. The CDR3, as DNA: TGTGCCAGCAGCGACTACGATTACACTGAAGCTTTCTTT.

The chain has TRBV12-3 or TRBV12-4 and TRBJ1-1; no clear D. This CDR3 has 13 residues. Trimming stripped 6 bases from V and 6 bases from J, with 14 bases between. The CDR3 coding sequence is TGTGCCAGCAGGCCCACCGAGAGAGCTGAAGCTTTCTTT. It translates to CASRPTERAEAFF.

The chain uses TRBV28 and TRBJ1-4, with D maybe TRBD1 (5 bases). Germline V gives CDR1 MDHEN, CDR2 SYDVKM. The CDR3 totals 14 residues. Trimming took 8 bases from V and 6 from J, leaving 16 bases between them. This chain's CDR3 is CASRNGRVHEKLFF. The CDR3 DNA reads as TGTGCCAGCCGCAATGGCAGGGTTCATGAAAAACTGTTTTTT.

This clone was seen a few times. The J gene is TRBJ2-7, the V gene TRBV28, with TRBD1 matching 8 bases. The trim removed 4 bases at V and 0 bases at J, leaving 5 bases unmatched. CDR1 is MDHEN, CDR2 SYDVKM, per germline. This CDR3 comprises 15 residues. The CDR3 nucleotides are TGTGCCAGCAGTTCCCGGGACAGGAACTCCTACGAGCAGTACTTC. It specifies CASSSRDRNSYEQYF.

J is TRBJ1-1 and V is TRBV7-8; D not certain. Germline lookup yields CDR1 SGHVS and CDR2 FQNEAQ. The V end lost 2 bases, the J end lost 3 bases, and 7 bases lay between the germline ends. This CDR3 has 13 residues. The CDR3 loop reads CASSLLLDTEAFF. The DNA of the CDR3 is TGTGCCAGCAGCTTATTACTCGACACTGAAGCTTTCTTT. The entire variable domain, with the rest obtained from reference TRBV7-8 and TRBJ1-1, is as follows: GAGVSQSPRYKVAKRGQDVALRCDPISGHVSLFWYQQALGQGPEFLTYFQNEAQLDKSGLPSDRFFAERPEGSVSTLKIQRTQQEDSAVYLCASSLLLDTEAFFGQGTRLTVV.

In this sample, this clone turned up a few times. Other DNA sequences in the same sample also yield this CDR3. The V gene is TRBV19, the J gene TRBJ2-7, with D possibly TRBD2 on 6 matching bases. Trimming stripped 8 bases from V and 4 bases from J, with 12 bases between. Germline assignment: CDR1 LNHDA and CDR2 SQIVND (reference sequence). CDR3 size: 12 residues. In DNA form, the CDR3 reads TGTGCCAGTTCGGGGGACTCTTACGAGCAGTACTTC. It encodes CASSGDSYEQYF.

The rearrangement links TRBV5-6 to TRBJ2-3, with a possible D match to TRBD1 (6 bases). CDR1 is SGHDT and CDR2 is YYEEEE in the germline V gene. Trimming left V 3 bases short and J 0 bases short, with 20 bases between. This CDR3 spans 18 amino acids. DNA of the CDR3: TGTGCCAGCAGCTGTCTACAGGGAAAGGCATGTAGCACAGATACGCAGTATTTT. Its protein product is CASSCLQGKACSTDTQYF.

This clone was counted between two and nine times. The chain couples TRBV5-4 to TRBJ1-1, with 9 bases identical to TRBD1. CDR3 length equals 16 residues. Trimming took 4 bases from V and 3 from J; bases not matched to a gene: 10. CDR1 is SGHNT and CDR2 is YYREEE in the germline V gene (reference sequence). The CDR3 protein is CASSVYRGRRDTEAFF. The CDR3 DNA is TGTGCCAGCAGCGTATACAGGGGGCGCAGGGACACTGAAGCTTTCTTT.

The chain combines TRBV5-1 with TRBJ2-1; 8 nucleotides align to TRBD2. The CDR3 extends over 12 amino acids. V shed 7 bases and J 7 bases; nucleotides not matched to a gene: 4. CDR1 SGHRS and CDR2 YFSETQ come from the germline V gene. The DNA for the CDR3 is TGCGCCAGCTCGGTAGCGGGGAATGAGCAGTTCTTC. Its translation: CASSVAGNEQFF.

The chain recombines TRBV5-1 with TRBJ1-4, with TRBD1 as a possible D gene (5 bases). Trimming removed 4 bases at V and 3 bases at J, with 13 bases between. Germline V lookup: CDR1 SGHRS, CDR2 YFSETQ. The CDR3 extends over 15 amino acids. The CDR3 sequence: CASSLTGVANEKLFF. CDR3 nucleotide sequence: TGCGCCAGCAGCCTAACGGGGGTTGCTAATGAAAAACTGTTTTTT.

The J gene is TRBJ1-2, the V gene TRBV6-5; D perhaps matches TRBD1 (5 bases). The V gene lost 6 bases and the J gene lost 8 bases, with 10 bases spanning the gap. Germline assignment: CDR1 MNHEY and CDR2 SVGAGI. The CDR3 runs to 11 residues. The CDR3 spells CASRSEGGYTF. CDR3 nucleotide sequence: TGTGCCAGCAGGTCGGAGGGGGGCTACACCTTC.

The rearrangement links TRBV6-5 to TRBJ1-3; D is uncertain. CDR1 and CDR2 (germline): MNHEY, SVGAGI. Trimming pared 5 bases from V and 6 bases from J, leaving 8 bases between. This CDR3 is built from 12 residues. In nucleotides, the CDR3 is TGTGCCAGCAGTAACAGCAAAAACACCATATATTTT. Translated, it gives CASSNSKNTIYF.

This clone came up once. The rearrangement joins TRBV10-3 to TRBJ1-1; TRBD1 matches 9 bases. This CDR3 spans 14 amino acids. The trim removed 10 bases at V and 5 bases at J, leaving 11 bases unmatched. Germline assignment: CDR1 ENHRY and CDR2 SYGVKD. In DNA, the CDR3 is TGTGCCACAAGCAGCGGGGACAGGGCTACTGAAGCTTTCTTT. As protein: CATSSGDRATEAFF.

V is TRBV7-3 and J is TRBJ2-7; TRBD1 might be the D (7 bases). Germline loops: CDR1 SGHTA, CDR2 FQGTGA. Trimming stripped 8 bases from V and 6 bases from J, with 17 bases between. This CDR3 spans 13 amino acids. The CDR3 reads CASRKEQGGEQYF. DNA of the CDR3: TGTGCCAGCCGGAAAGAGCAGGGGGGCGAGCAGTACTTC.

This clone has just a few counts. The chain recombines TRBV10-3 with TRBJ1-5; no definite D call. Trimming took 3 bases from V and 3 from J, leaving 12 bases between them. This CDR3 has 15 residues. Germline assignment: CDR1 ENHRY and CDR2 SYGVKD. CDR3 residues: CAISDMEVPNQPQHF. As DNA, the CDR3 is TGTGCCATCAGTGATATGGAGGTCCCCAATCAGCCCCAGCATTTT.

The chain links TRBV11-2 to TRBJ1-1; 7 bases map to TRBD1. The CDR3 consists of 15 residues. CDR1 is SGHAT, CDR2 FQNNGV, per germline. Trimming cost V 1 base and J 8 bases; bases outside gene matches: 10. This CDR3 reads CASSLGQGGRAEAFF. The DNA of the CDR3 is TGTGCCAGCAGCTTAGGACAGGGTGGCAGAGCAGAAGCTTTCTTT. Variable domain in full (rest from reference TRBV11-2 and TRBJ1-1): EAGVAQSPRYKIIEKRQSVAFWCNPISGHATLYWYQQILGQGPKLLIQFQNNGVVDDSQLPKDRFSAERLKGVDSTLKIQPAKLEDSAVYLCASSLGQGGRAEAFFGQGTRLTVV.

The chain employs TRBV27 and TRBJ1-5, with a weak D call TRBD1 (6 bases). V lost 5 bases to trimming and J lost 1 base, with 12 bases between them. The CDR3 length is 15 residues. CDR1 is MNHEY, CDR2 SMNVEV, per germline (reference sequence). The CDR3, as DNA: TGTGCCAGCAGTCGAGGGACATCGAGCAATCAGCCCCAGCATTTT. It encodes CASSRGTSSNQPQHF.

This clone has only one observation. Written as DNA, the CDR3 is TGTGCCAGCAGTGCCGAAGACAGAGTAAGACCCTACGAGCAGTACTTC. It codes for CASSAEDRVRPYEQYF. The rearrangement uses TRBV6-1 and TRBJ2-7, with D perhaps matching TRBD1 (5 bases). The germline V gene encodes CDR1 MNHNS and CDR2 SASEGT. The germline V and J ends were trimmed by 4 bases and 2 bases, with 18 bases remaining between them. CDR3 size: 16 residues.

CDR3 DNA: TGTGCCAGCAGCTTTGGAAGTAATGGACAGCCCAAGAACACTGAAGCTTTCTTT. Translating gives CASSFGSNGQPKNTEAFF. The V call is TRBV11-3, the J call TRBJ1-1, with D maybe TRBD1 (6 bases). This CDR3 is 18 amino acids long. V gave up 3 bases and J gave up 1 base, with 21 bases separating them. CDR1 is SGHNT, CDR2 YENEEA, per germline.

This rearrangement joins TRBV7-3 to TRBJ2-6; D remains unclear. The V end was cut by 0 bases, the J end by 0 bases, with 6 bases between. The germline gives CDR1 SGHTA, CDR2 FQGTGA. CDR3 length equals 16 residues. In nucleotides, the CDR3 is TGTGCCAGCAGCTTAACAACTCGCTCTGGGGCCAACGTCCTGACTTTC. Protein: CASSLTTRSGANVLTF.

In the case of this clone: Different DNA sequences within this sample yield the same CDR3. The chain couples TRBV9 to TRBJ1-4, with 7 bases lining up with TRBD1. The CDR3 is 14 amino acids. Trimming at V came to 7 bases and at J to 0 bases, leaving 3 bases not matched to a gene. Germline-derived CDR1 and CDR2 are SGDLS and YYNGEE. CDR3 sequence reads: CASAQGATNEKLFF. DNA for the CDR3: TGTGCCAGCGCCCAGGGGGCAACTAATGAAAAACTGTTTTTT.

This clone was detected only once. The V and J genes are TRBV9 and TRBJ2-5; no reliable D call. This CDR3 has 15 amino acids. Deletions cut 0 bases from V and 2 bases from J, with 11 bases between. From germline, CDR1 is SGDLS and CDR2 YYNGEE. The CDR3 region has the DNA TGTGCCAGCAGCGTAGGAGCGACCGAGCAAGAGACCCAGTACTTC. Translated: CASSVGATEQETQYF. Full variable domain (remainder filled in from reference TRBV9 and TRBJ2-5): DSGVTQTPKHLITATGQRVTLRCSPRSGDLSVYWYQQSLDQGLQFLIQYYNGEERAKGNILERFSAQQFPDLHSELNLSSLELGDSALYFCASSVGATEQETQYFGPGTRLLVL.

The genes are TRBV5-5 and TRBJ1-2; 9 positions match TRBD1. Germline V CDR1 and CDR2: SGHKS, YYEKEE (reference sequence). V lost 0 bases to trimming and J lost 0 bases; unmatched junction nucleotides: 6. There are 17 residues in the CDR3. CDR3: CASSLDRGRVANYGYTF. The CDR3 DNA is TGTGCCAGCAGCTTGGACAGGGGGCGGGTAGCTAACTATGGCTACACCTTC.

J is TRBJ2-7 and V is TRBV5-1; D might be TRBD2 (7 bases). Germline assignment: CDR1 SGHRS and CDR2 YFSETQ. Trimming cost V 7 bases and J 0 bases, with 14 bases left between them. The CDR3 spans 14 residues. Here the CDR3 reads CASSVGGASYEQYF. CDR3 sequence (DNA): TGCGCCAGCTCAGTGGGGGGGGCCTCCTACGAGCAGTACTTC.

This clone occurred once. The genes are TRBV11-2 and TRBJ2-5, with D perhaps TRBD1 (5 bases). V lost 5 bases, J lost 10 bases, and 14 bases lay in between. Germline CDR1 and CDR2: SGHAT and FQNNGV. The CDR3 length is 12 residues. Here the CDR3 reads CASSGQGPIQYF. In DNA, the CDR3 is TGTGCCAGCAGCGGGCAGGGCCCAATCCAGTACTTC.

The rearrangement joins TRBV12-3 or TRBV12-4 to TRBJ2-7; a weak D match, TRBD1 (5 bases). Trimming removed 3 bases at V and 7 bases at J, with 13 bases between. This CDR3 has 13 amino acids. The CDR3 reads CASSFRGLGEQYF. The CDR3 DNA follows: TGTGCCAGCAGTTTTAGGGGCCTGGGGGAGCAGTACTTC.

V gene TRBV7-2 combines with J gene TRBJ2-7; maybe TRBD1 (6 bases). Germline CDR1 SGHTA, CDR2 FQGNSA. The CDR3 sequence is 16 residues long. Trimming pared 1 base from V and 0 bases from J, leaving 13 bases between. CDR3 region: CASSLEHRASSYEQYF. CDR3 sequence (DNA): TGTGCCAGCAGCTTAGAACACAGGGCCTCCTCCTACGAGCAGTACTTC.